The present T cell receptor (beta chain) was sequenced within a study of T-cell memory formation after mild COVID-19. Looking at the study overall: Largely donor-specific TCR clusters were found. Study conclusions and caveats: Clones shrinking between day 15 and 85 showed a balanced CD4/CD8 split, and those that grew later tilted toward CD4+. Shrinking CD4+ clones were chiefly CM and EM; CD8+ ones were chiefly EMRA.

Germline CDR1 and CDR2: LNHDA and SQIVND (reference sequence). The CDR3 totals 14 residues. V dropped 8 bases and J dropped 4 bases, with 14 bases sitting between them. As to this clonotype: Its matching antigen is unknown.

From the 5' RACE reads, TCRdb called clonotypes with MiXCR, one entry per CDR3 protein. The table lists 300,000 to 350,000 distinct CDR3 sequences, roughly an eighth of them singletons, with 21% in the top ten. What was sequenced was PBMCs or a T cell subset sorted from them (not recorded which). This clonotype originated in a young man who had mild COVID-19 (a few samples of this study predate the infection). Cell type and time point are not known. The chain has TRBV19 and TRBJ2-2; tentative D call: TRBD2 (6 bases). The CDR3 coding sequence is TGTGCCAGTTCCCGGGAGACAACCACCGGGGAGCTGTTTTTT. It yields the protein CASSRETTTGELFF. Supplemented by reference TRBV19 and TRBJ2-2, the full variable domain reads DGGITQSPKYLFRKEGQNVTLSCEQNLNHDAMYWYRQDPGQGLRLIYYSQIVNDFQKGDIAEGYSVSREKKESFPLTVTSAQKNPTAFYLCASSRETTTGELFFGEGSRLTVL.